These 23 T cell receptor beta chains came from one sample sequenced in a study of cytomegalovirus exposure and HLA in healthy donors. PCR amplification relied on 60 Vbeta primers (plus 13 Jbeta primers). Assay: immunoSEQ multiplex PCR; the TCRdb copy retains only in-frame clones and omits some. The table lists more than 70,000 clones. The material sequenced was PBMCs. Receptors were obtained from a woman aged 55-70 years in good health and CMV-seronegative.

In DNA form, the CDR3 reads TGTGCCAGCAGCCCGGTGGGGCTAGCGGGGGGGAACGAGCAGTACTTC. Translating it yields CASSPVGLAGGNEQYF. The chain has TRBV13 and TRBJ2-7; 12 bases line up with TRBD2. The CDR3 totals 16 residues. CDR1 and CDR2 from the germline V gene are PRHDT and FYEKMQ (reference sequence). Losses at the gene ends were 5 bases for V and 5 bases for J; bases not matched to a gene: 10.

The V and J genes are TRBV5-1 and TRBJ2-5; D perhaps matches TRBD2 (5 bases). V was shortened by 0 bases and J by 5 bases, with 8 bases between the two germline ends. In germline, CDR1 is SGHRS, CDR2 YFSETQ. The CDR3 is 13 residues long. The CDR3 coding sequence is TGCGCCAGCAGCTTGGGCGGGTCCGAGACCCAGTACTTC. As protein: CASSLGGSETQYF. The whole variable domain, remainder taken from reference TRBV5-1 and TRBJ2-5, is KAGVTQTPRYLIKTRGQQVTLSCSPISGHRSVSWYQQTPGQGLQFLFEYFSETQRNKGNFPGRFSGRQFSNSRSEMNVSTLELGDSALYLCASSLGGSETQYFGPGTRLLVL.

This clone counts as medium-sized by frequency. The chain uses TRBV2 and TRBJ1-1; weak D call: TRBD1 (5 bases). Germline CDR1 SNHLY, CDR2 FYNNEI. The CDR3 totals 14 residues. V lost 7 bases and J 5 bases, leaving 17 bases between the germline ends. The CDR3 spells CASNYFPGGTEAFF. The CDR3 DNA reads TGTGCCAGCAACTATTTTCCGGGGGGGACTGAAGCTTTCTTT.

The rearrangement links TRBV10-3 to TRBJ2-7, with TRBD2 identical over 9 bases. Germline V gene lookup returns CDR1 ENHRY and CDR2 SYGVKD. CDR3 length: 15 amino acids. After removal of 0 bases from V and 6 bases from J, the junction contained 6 bases not matched to a gene. The CDR3: CAISESDSGSGEQYF. For the CDR3, the DNA is TGTGCCATCAGTGAGTCCGATAGCGGGAGCGGCGAGCAGTACTTC.

With respect to this clone: Other nucleotide sequences in the sample specify the same CDR3. The CDR3: CASSFTGLGYEQYF. As DNA, the CDR3 is TGTGCCAGCAGCTTTACGGGGTTGGGGTACGAGCAGTACTTC. The V call is TRBV11-2, the J call TRBJ2-7; possibly TRBD2 for D (5 bases). Trimming shortened V by 3 bases and J by 4 bases, and 13 bases separated the two germline ends. The CDR3 contains 14 residues. The V gene's germline CDR1 is SGHAT and CDR2 FQNNGV. Based on the CDR3 plus reference TRBV11-2 and TRBJ2-7, the full variable domain is EAGVAQSPRYKIIEKRQSVAFWCNPISGHATLYWYQQILGQGPKLLIQFQNNGVVDDSQLPKDRFSAERLKGVDSTLKIQPAKLEDSAVYLCASSFTGLGYEQYFGPGTRLTVT.

CDR3 protein: CASSLGGSGIYEQFF. CDR3 sequence (DNA): TGTGCCAGCAGCTTAGGCGGTAGCGGGATATATGAGCAGTTCTTC. The rearrangement uses TRBV11-2 and TRBJ2-1, with 8 bases lining up with TRBD2. This CDR3 comprises 15 residues. Per the germline V gene, CDR1 is SGHAT and CDR2 is FQNNGV. J was trimmed by 8 bases and V by 1 base; bases with no gene match: 7.

The V gene is TRBV10-2, the J gene TRBJ2-4; 10 bases map to TRBD2. Losses at the gene ends were 8 bases for V and 6 bases for J; bases not matched to a gene: 7. The CDR3 has 14 residues. Germline-derived CDR1 and CDR2 are WSHSY and SAAADI. CDR3 in DNA: TGCGCCAGCGCGATAGCGGGAGGCGGAAACATTCAGTACTTC. Its protein is CASAIAGGGNIQYF.

This rearrangement joins TRBV19 to TRBJ2-1; TRBD2 agrees at 7 bases. The ends lost 3 bases at V and 4 bases at J; junction bases unmatched: 6. CDR3 size: 15 residues. Germline assignment: CDR1 LNHDA and CDR2 SQIVND (reference sequence). The CDR3, as DNA: TGTGCCAGTAGTATGGCGGCTAGCGGTTACAATGAGCAGTTCTTC. Amino acids: CASSMAASGYNEQFF.

V and J are TRBV6-6 and TRBJ2-7; 7 nucleotides align to TRBD2. Germline trimming cut 2 bases from V and 3 bases from J; bases unmatched to any gene: 7. The CDR3 extends over 15 amino acids. Germline CDR1 and CDR2: MNHNY and SVGAGI (reference sequence). CDR3 nucleotide sequence: TGTGCCAGCAGTTACGGCGGGAGTAAGGTCTACGAGCAGTACTTC. Protein product: CASSYGGSKVYEQYF.

This chain uses TRBV6-5 with TRBJ1-1; D may be TRBD1 (5 bases). Germline CDR1 and CDR2: MNHEY and SVGAGI. The CDR3 is made up of 16 amino acids. Trimming took 3 bases from V and 0 from J, leaving 14 bases between them. Here the CDR3 DNA reads TGTGCCAGCAGTTATATAAAACAGGCCATGAACACTGAAGCTTTCTTT. Its translation is CASSYIKQAMNTEAFF.

CDR3 nucleotide sequence: TGTGCCAGAAGCTGTCCCGGGGGTGGCGGGAGGGCCTACGAGCAGTACTTC. Translation gives CARSCPGGGGRAYEQYF. The V call is TRBV7-5, the J call TRBJ2-7; the table assigns TRBD2, which was not confirmed against the DNA. TRBV7-5 is reported as a pseudogene. The CDR3 is made up of 17 amino acids.

The genes are TRBV5-1 and TRBJ1-2, with 7 bases lining up with TRBD1. Losses at the gene ends were 4 bases for V and 6 bases for J; bases not matched to a gene: 12. The CDR3 runs to 15 residues. Germline V gene lookup returns CDR1 SGHRS and CDR2 YFSETQ. CDR3 nucleotide sequence: TGCGCCAGCAGCCCGGCCGGACAGGAGGGGGATGGCTACACCTTC. It specifies CASSPAGQEGDGYTF.

The chain links TRBV30 to TRBJ1-3, with 7 bases matching TRBD1. Germline V gene sequence: CDR1 GTSNPN, CDR2 SVGIG (reference sequence). The ends lost 5 bases at V and 0 bases at J; junction bases unmatched: 1. The CDR3 covers 13 residues. The CDR3 region has the DNA TGTGCCTGGGGGACAGTCTCTGGAAACACCATATATTTT. Translated, it gives CAWGTVSGNTIYF. The full variable domain, its missing parts supplied by reference TRBV30 and TRBJ1-3, is SQTIHQWPATLVQPVGSPLSLECTVEGTSNPNLYWYRQAAGRGLQLLFYSVGIGQISSEVPQNLSASRPQDRQFILSSKKLLLSDSGFYLCAWGTVSGNTIYFGEGSWLTVV.

The chain uses TRBV7-6 and TRBJ2-3, with a possible D match to TRBD2 (5 bases). This CDR3 is 14 amino acids long. V lost 2 bases to trimming and J lost 4 bases, with 10 bases between them. Germline CDR1 reads SGHVS; CDR2 reads FNYEAQ. CDR3 amino acids: CASSLTGNADTQYF. The CDR3 nucleotides read TGTGCCAGCAGCTTAACCGGGAACGCAGATACGCAGTATTTT.

J is TRBJ1-2 and V is TRBV9; D is perhaps TRBD1 (6 bases). Germline CDR1 reads SGDLS; CDR2 reads YYNGEE. V dropped 6 bases and J dropped 7 bases, with 13 bases sitting between them. The CDR3 totals 12 residues. Written as DNA, the CDR3 is TGTGCCAGCAAAGGGGGTTTTCGTGGCTACACCTTC. As protein: CASKGGFRGYTF.

The gene calls are TRBV2 and TRBJ2-3, with D possibly matching TRBD2 (6 bases). This CDR3 comprises 14 residues. Germline lookup yields CDR1 SNHLY and CDR2 FYNNEI. V lost 6 bases and J lost 5, with 15 bases in between. The CDR3 bases are TGTGCCAGCAGCAGTAAGACTAGTGTAGATACGCAGTATTTT. Encoded protein: CASSSKTSVDTQYF.

This rearrangement joins TRBV4-3 to TRBJ2-1; 12 positions agree with TRBD2. The CDR3 has 16 amino acids. Germline V gene lookup returns CDR1 LGHNA and CDR2 YSLEER. The V segment lost 1 base and the J segment 5 bases; nucleotides outside the gene matches: 3. The CDR3 DNA follows: TGCGCCAGCAGCCAAGGCCTAGCGGGAGGGGACAATGAGCAGTTCTTC. Translated: CASSQGLAGGDNEQFF.

V gene TRBV5-6 combines with J gene TRBJ2-7; TRBD1 matches at 8 bases. With 3 bases clipped from V and 4 bases from J, the junction kept 6 bases outside the gene matches. This CDR3 is built from 14 residues. Germline loops: CDR1 SGHDT, CDR2 YYEEEE. The DNA of the CDR3 is TGTGCCAGCAGCTACGGACAGGGACCTTACGAGCAGTACTTC. It yields the protein CASSYGQGPYEQYF.

The chain joins TRBV27 to TRBJ2-7; TRBD1 matches 8 bases. The CDR3 spans 16 residues. Germline V gene data show CDR1 as MNHEY and CDR2 as SMNVEV (reference sequence). J gave up 0 bases and V 3 bases, and 7 bases lay outside the gene matches. In nucleotides, the CDR3 is TGTGCCAGCAGTTTCCCGACCGGGACAGGCTCCTACGAGCAGTACTTC. Amino acid sequence: CASSFPTGTGSYEQYF.

The chain recombines TRBV15 with TRBJ2-2, with D hard to call. Trimming stripped 1 base from V and 7 bases from J, with 10 bases between. The CDR3 totals 14 residues. The germline V gene has CDR1 LNHNV and CDR2 YYDKDF (reference sequence). CDR3 sequence reads: CATSRVRVGGELFF. CDR3 DNA: TGTGCCACCAGCAGAGTGCGAGTTGGCGGGGAGCTGTTTTTT.

This chain uses TRBV7-9 with TRBJ2-7; 11 bases line up with TRBD1. V lost 5 bases to trimming and J lost 7 bases; unmatched junction nucleotides: 16. Germline CDR1 and CDR2: SEHNR and FQNEAQ (reference sequence). The CDR3 runs to 17 residues. This CDR3 reads CASSPGAGGQGAREQYF. The CDR3 bases are TGTGCCAGCAGCCCAGGAGCGGGCGGACAGGGGGCGCGAGAGCAGTACTTC.

V is TRBV30 and J is TRBJ1-1; the D gene is possibly TRBD1 (5 bases). CDR3 length equals 13 residues. Germline V gene sequence: CDR1 GTSNPN, CDR2 SVGIG (reference sequence). Trimming shortened V by 0 bases and J by 5 bases, and 10 bases separated the two germline ends. CDR3 nucleotides: TGTGCCTGGAGTGTATCGACAGTAACTGAAGCTTTCTTT. It codes for CAWSVSTVTEAFF.

The chain has TRBV5-1 and TRBJ2-3; 7 bases match TRBD1. CDR1 SGHRS and CDR2 YFSETQ come from the germline V gene. With 3 bases clipped from V and 2 bases from J, the junction kept 6 bases outside the gene matches. The CDR3 runs to 15 residues. The chain's CDR3 is CASSYPGTDTDTQYF. As DNA, the CDR3 is TGCGCCAGCAGCTACCCCGGGACAGACACAGATACGCAGTATTTT.